This entry features one T cell receptor beta chain sequence. The antigen is unknown. A TCRbeta library incorporating unique molecular identifiers was prepared. TCRdb reanalysed the PCR reads using MiXCR and keeps one entry per CDR3 protein. This table holds a few hundred thousand distinct CDR3 sequences, around 27% found once. V gave up 2 bases and J gave up 5 bases; unmatched junction bases: 6. Per the germline V gene, CDR1 is SGHKS and CDR2 is YYEKEE (reference sequence). This CDR3 region has 14 residues. The sample belongs to a study of T-cell reconstitution after alpha-beta-depleted transplantation in children. Study observations and caveats: After transplant, high TCRbeta diversity at day 60 in some patients arose from surviving recipient T cells and thymic progenitors. As was reported, about two months after transplant, alpha-beta T cells came from several hundred expanded graft clones. T cells produced anew were the main source of T-cell counts and diversity one year after transplant.

This receptor was obtained from a boy in the first two years of life with Wiskott-Aldrich syndrome, due to receive a stem cell transplant. The specimen was PBMCs, collected before TCRalphabeta/CD19-depleted stem cell transplant. J is TRBJ2-7 and V is TRBV5-5; 8 bases map to TRBD1. CDR3 amino acids: CASSFRDRWDEQYF. CDR3 nucleotide sequence: TGTGCCAGCAGCTTTCGGGACAGGTGGGACGAGCAGTACTTC. The variable domain in full, with the rest retrieved from reference TRBV5-5 and TRBJ2-7, is DAGVTQSPTHLIKTRGQQVTLRCSPISGHKSVSWYQQVLGQGPQFIFQYYEKEERGRGNFPDRFSARQFPNYSSELNVNALLLGDSALYLCASSFRDRWDEQYFGPGTRLTVT.